The TCR beta chain described here comes from a study of patients and donors after allogeneic stem cell transplantation. Germline CDR1 is MNHEY and CDR2 is SVGAGI. V gave up 3 bases and J gave up 7 bases, with 12 bases separating them. The CDR3 runs 13 residues. TCRdb passed the RT-PCR reads through MiXCR, listing each CDR3 protein once. Among roughly 200,000 distinct CDR3 sequences, 35% to 45% were seen once, and the ten largest hold under 14%. There are a few counts of this clonotype. The chain combines TRBV6-5 with TRBJ1-1, with D uncertain. This TCR was recovered from a human donor who was either an allogeneic HSCT recipient or a stem cell or donor lymphocyte infusion donor (not recorded which). It is not recorded whose cells these are; they may come from a transplant donor. The sample was blood, either unsorted or a sorted T cell fraction (not recorded which). CDR3 in DNA: TGTGCCAGCAGTTATCTAAGGGTTGGTGAAGCTTTCTTT. Translated, it gives CASSYLRVGEAFF.